One sample yielded the 22 T cell receptor beta chains listed below, sequenced in a study of response to subunit inactivated influenza vaccine. Using its own MiXCR run on the RT-PCR reads, TCRdb lists one record per CDR3 protein. The table lists hundreds of thousands of distinct CDR3 sequences, roughly 13% of them singletons. The source material was PBMCs from blood, sampled 40 to 50 days after vaccination. These receptors originate from a man in his fifties who received an inactivated influenza vaccine.

This clonotype was detected only a few times. The chain joins TRBV7-7 to TRBJ2-7; D is tentatively TRBD1 or TRBD2 (6 bases each). Germline V gives CDR1 SSHAT, CDR2 FNYEAQ (reference sequence). V lost 5 bases to trimming and J lost 6 bases, with 20 bases between them. This CDR3 is built from 15 residues. The DNA of the CDR3 is TGTGCCAGCAGCGCCGAGGGGGGCCAGCTTAGCGAGCAGTACTTC. This codes for CASSAEGGQLSEQYF.

In this sample, this clonotype turned up a few times. The gene calls are TRBV10-3 and TRBJ1-4; possibly TRBD1 for D (5 bases). V shed 4 bases and J shed 5 bases, with 11 bases lying between them. From germline, CDR1 is ENHRY and CDR2 SYGVKD. The CDR3 is 14 residues long. CDR3 protein: CAISAQGGNEKLFF. CDR3 DNA: TGTGCCATCAGTGCCCAGGGTGGCAATGAAAAACTGTTTTTT.

This clonotype showed up just a few times. The V and J genes are TRBV25-1 and TRBJ2-1, with 9 bases aligning to TRBD2. CDR3 length equals 20 residues. The germline V gene encodes CDR1 MGHDK and CDR2 SYGVNS. The V and J ends lost 1 base and 3 bases, in that order; junction bases with no gene match: 16. The CDR3 loop reads CASSESRLGSGGRNYNEQFF. The CDR3 region has the DNA TGTGCCAGCAGTGAATCCCGACTGGGGAGCGGGGGGCGGAACTACAATGAGCAGTTCTTC.

The rearrangement uses TRBV3-1 and TRBJ2-6; the D is unclear. The CDR3 length is 16 residues. With 1 base removed from V and 3 bases from J, the gap between germline ends came to 10 bases. The germline gives CDR1 LGHDT, CDR2 YNNKEL (reference sequence). Here the CDR3 DNA reads TGTGCCAGCAGCCAAGCGCCGTTGGATGGGGCCAACGTCCTGACTTTC. It encodes CASSQAPLDGANVLTF.

The rearrangement links TRBV7-2 to TRBJ2-7; TRBD1 might be the D (5 bases). V lost 1 base to trimming and J lost 4 bases, with 11 bases between them. The CDR3 runs to 14 residues. Germline CDR1 is SGHTA and CDR2 is FQGNSA. The CDR3 spells CASSLDAGRYEQYF. As DNA, the CDR3 is TGTGCCAGCAGCTTAGATGCAGGGCGATACGAGCAGTACTTC. The full variable domain, its missing parts supplied by reference TRBV7-2 and TRBJ2-7, is GAGVSQSPSNKVTEKGKDVELRCDPISGHTALYWYRQSLGQGLEFLIYFQGNSAPDKSGLPSDRFSAERTGGSVSTLTIQRTQQEDSAVYLCASSLDAGRYEQYFGPGTRLTVT.

The chain joins TRBV11-2 to TRBJ2-3, with D tentatively TRBD1 (6 bases). V was shortened by 5 bases and J by 4 bases, with 13 bases between the two germline ends. The CDR3 covers 14 residues. The germline V gene encodes CDR1 SGHAT and CDR2 FQNNGV. In DNA, the CDR3 is TGTGCCAGCAGCCTGGGGACATACCCAGATACGCAGTATTTT. Amino acids: CASSLGTYPDTQYF. The complete variable domain, with remaining parts taken from reference TRBV11-2 and TRBJ2-3, reads EAGVAQSPRYKIIEKRQSVAFWCNPISGHATLYWYQQILGQGPKLLIQFQNNGVVDDSQLPKDRFSAERLKGVDSTLKIQPAKLEDSAVYLCASSLGTYPDTQYFGPGTRLTVL.

In this sample, this clonotype turned up a few times. J is TRBJ2-3 and V is TRBV15, with D perhaps matching TRBD2 (6 bases). CDR3 length equals 16 residues. V lost 7 bases and J 5 bases, leaving 22 bases between the germline ends. CDR1 and CDR2 from the germline V gene are LNHNV and YYDKDF (reference sequence). CDR3 bases: TGTGCCACCACCAACGGAGGGACGGCGAGGGGAGATACGCAGTATTTT. Protein product: CATTNGGTARGDTQYF.

The chain has TRBV28 and TRBJ2-1, with 8 bases fitting TRBD1. Germline assignment: CDR1 MDHEN and CDR2 SYDVKM. V was clipped by 6 bases and J by 8 bases; unmatched bases: 18. There are 17 residues in the CDR3. The CDR3 spells CASSPLLSDRAFDEQFF. The CDR3 bases are TGTGCCAGCAGCCCATTATTATCGGACAGGGCATTCGATGAGCAGTTCTTC.

This clonotype was seen ten or more times. The chain uses TRBV14 and TRBJ2-3, with a weak D call TRBD2 (6 bases). The CDR3 is 14 residues long. V lost 4 bases and J lost 2, with 10 bases in between. CDR1 is SGHDN, CDR2 FVKESK, per germline. The CDR3, as DNA: TGTGCCAGCAGCCCCCGCGGGGACACAGATACGCAGTATTTT. Translating gives CASSPRGDTDTQYF.

This clonotype came up many times. The V call is TRBV6-5, the J call TRBJ2-1, with 7 positions matching TRBD2. CDR1 is MNHEY, CDR2 SVGAGI, per germline. With V trimmed by 4 bases and J by 4 bases, 7 bases remained unmatched. The CDR3 length is 15 residues. The CDR3 spells CASSLERGTYNEQFF. As DNA, the CDR3 is TGTGCCAGCAGTTTAGAGCGGGGTACGTACAATGAGCAGTTCTTC.

The V call is TRBV20-1, the J call TRBJ1-2; no clear D gene. The CDR3 sequence is 12 residues long. Trimming took off 5 bases at V and 4 bases at J, with 11 bases between the two ends. The germline CDR1 and CDR2 sequences are DFQATT and SNEGSKA (reference sequence). CDR3 sequence reads: CSAPDYPYGYTF. The CDR3 DNA reads TGCAGTGCTCCCGATTACCCCTATGGCTACACCTTC.

The V call is TRBV7-9, the J call TRBJ2-5, with D unresolved. The CDR3 is 16 residues long. CDR1 and CDR2 from the germline V gene are SEHNR and FQNEAQ (reference sequence). V dropped 5 bases and J dropped 2 bases, with 18 bases sitting between them. CDR3 DNA: TGTGCCAGCAGCACCTCGCGAAGCGTAGGGCAAGAGACCCAGTACTTC. The encoded protein is CASSTSRSVGQETQYF.

In nucleotides, the CDR3 is TGTGCCAGTATTTCCAGGGCCAAAAACATTCAGTACTTC. Translation: CASISRAKNIQYF. The chain recombines TRBV19 with TRBJ2-4; D is unresolved. The CDR3 consists of 13 residues. The ends were cut back, 7 bases at V and 1 base at J, with 8 bases in the middle. Germline loops: CDR1 LNHDA, CDR2 SQIVND (reference sequence).

This chain connects TRBV7-2 to TRBJ2-5, with D perhaps matching TRBD1 or TRBD2 (6 bases each). Per the germline V gene, CDR1 is SGHTA and CDR2 is FQGNSA. The CDR3 length is 13 residues. Trimming removed 8 bases at V and 4 bases at J, with 14 bases between. The CDR3 loop reads CASGGKGGETQYF. The CDR3 bases are TGTGCCAGCGGCGGGAAGGGGGGAGAGACCCAGTACTTC.

As to this clonotype: A read error may be the cause here, since a much bigger clone is one base away. The J gene is TRBJ2-3, the V gene TRBV10-3; 9 nucleotides agree with TRBD2. There are 17 residues in the CDR3. The germline gives CDR1 ENHRY, CDR2 SYGVKD. CDR3 protein: CAISDPAGGLSADTQNF. CDR3 nucleotides: TGTGCCATCAGTGACCCCGCGGGGGGGCTCTCAGCCGATACGCAGAATTTT.

This sequence joins TRBV28 and TRBJ1-1; D unresolved. The V end was cut by 6 bases, the J end by 2 bases, with 13 bases between. This CDR3 contains 14 residues. CDR1 and CDR2 from the germline V gene are MDHEN and SYDVKM. The chain's CDR3 is CASSGHGLNTEAFF. In nucleotides, the CDR3 is TGTGCCAGCAGCGGTCACGGATTAAACACTGAAGCTTTCTTT.

This clonotype was counted a few times. The chain uses TRBV20-1 and TRBJ2-3; D is perhaps TRBD1 or TRBD2 (6 bases each). The CDR3 loop spans 15 amino acids. V was pared by 0 bases and J by 4 bases, with 14 bases between. Per germline, CDR1 DFQATT and CDR2 SNEGSKA (reference sequence). This CDR3 is CSAREPTGASDTQYF. The CDR3 nucleotides read TGCAGTGCTAGAGAGCCCACGGGGGCCTCAGATACGCAGTATTTT.

The chain recombines TRBV10-3 with TRBJ2-3; 7 bases agree with TRBD1. In germline, CDR1 is ENHRY, CDR2 SYGVKD. The CDR3 is 15 residues long. V shed 0 bases and J 4 bases; nucleotides not matched to a gene: 4. The CDR3 sequence: CAISESTGFPDTQYF. CDR3 coding DNA: TGTGCCATCAGTGAGTCGACAGGGTTTCCAGATACGCAGTATTTT.

This clonotype has only a few counts. The chain combines TRBV4-1 with TRBJ2-2; no clear D. Germline-derived CDR1 and CDR2 are MGHRA and YSYEKL. This CDR3 is 14 amino acids long. With 4 bases removed from V and 2 bases from J, the gap between germline ends came to 8 bases. CDR3 DNA sequence: TGCGCCAGCAGCCGCCAACGAAACACCGGGGAGCTGTTTTTT. Residues: CASSRQRNTGELFF.

A few counts support this clonotype. The chain combines TRBV7-2 with TRBJ2-4, with TRBD1 matching 10 bases. In germline, CDR1 is SGHTA, CDR2 FQGNSA. With 6 bases clipped from V and 10 bases from J, the junction kept 12 bases outside the gene matches. CDR3 size: 15 residues. Here the CDR3 reads CASSSDRGPSRIQYF. The CDR3 DNA reads TGTGCCAGCAGTTCCGACAGGGGGCCTTCGAGGATTCAGTACTTC.

This clonotype was seen repeatedly, ten times or more. The gene calls are TRBV20-1 and TRBJ2-1; 11 positions match TRBD2. This CDR3 spans 17 amino acids. CDR1 is DFQATT and CDR2 is SNEGSKA in the germline V gene (reference sequence). V gave up 2 bases and J gave up 3 bases; unmatched junction bases: 9. Here the CDR3 reads CSARSGLAERDYNEQFF. The CDR3 bases are TGCAGTGCTAGATCGGGACTAGCGGAGCGGGACTACAATGAGCAGTTCTTC.

A single count supports this clonotype. The chain joins TRBV12-3 or TRBV12-4 to TRBJ2-1; TRBD2 matches 11 bases. This CDR3 is built from 15 residues. V lost 6 bases and J lost 9; bases outside the gene matches: 10. The CDR3 DNA reads TGTGCCAGCAGCCGAGGGACTAGCGGAGGGGGTGAGCAGTTCTTC. It yields the protein CASSRGTSGGGEQFF.